This T cell receptor (beta chain) is from a study of blood T cell repertoires in COVID-19. Study overall: From the United States, Italy and Spain came samples of acute and convalescent COVID-19.

In the authors' workflow: Nucleated cell counts were estimated from reference gene primer amplification. This table comes from immunoSEQ multiplex PCR, and its TCRdb copy is limited to in-frame clones, with some not included. V and J calls and clone size are copied from that table; D and trimming were computed from the DNA. In the table there are 300,000 to 350,000 clones, roughly 90% of which are singletons. The CDR3 sequence is 16 residues long. From germline, CDR1 is MNHEY and CDR2 SVGAGI. The V gene end was trimmed by 0 bases and the J gene end by 4 bases; junction bases not matched to a gene: 3. Seattle cases were enrolled at active infection and followed longitudinally.

This clonotype originated in a young man with COVID-19, enrolled during active disease. V and J are TRBV6-5 and TRBJ1-2; 12 bases match TRBD1. The sequencing sample was made of peripheral blood. Here the CDR3 DNA reads TGTGCCAGCAGTTACTCGGGGACAGGGGGCGCCTATGGCTACACCTTC. Translated: CASSYSGTGGAYGYTF.